This T cell receptor beta chain stems from a study of cytomegalovirus exposure and HLA in healthy donors. The PCR ran on 60 Vbeta and 13 Jbeta primers. Libraries were prepared by immunoSEQ multiplex PCR; TCRdb keeps only in-frame clonotypes and omits some of them. The sample has 150,000 to 200,000 clones; around 80% are singletons. This CDR3 region has 16 residues. Germline loops: CDR1 SGHDT, CDR2 YYEEEE. The V segment lost 4 bases and the J segment 3 bases; nucleotides outside the gene matches: 8. This clonotype originated in a man aged 45-65 years in good health and CMV-seropositive. Sequencing was carried out using PBMCs. The chain is built from TRBV5-6 and TRBJ2-5; 11 bases are a match to TRBD1. The CDR3 loop is CASSPGWGQGEETQYF. CDR3 nucleotide sequence: TGTGCCAGCAGCCCGGGTTGGGGACAGGGGGAAGAGACCCAGTACTTC.